The 18 T cell receptor beta chains listed next were all sequenced from one sample in a study of post-analysis software for immune sequencing data. Study-level results: Five or six TRBV segments appeared more often in patients than in controls, and TRBV5-6, TRBV5-1 and TRBV20-1 were among these.

For these receptors, no antigen is known. The TCR beta cDNA libraries carried unique molecular identifiers. TCRdb used MiXCR to reprocess the PCR reads, holding one entry per CDR3 protein. In the table there are roughly 870,000 distinct CDR3 sequences, about 50% of which are singletons. The material sequenced was blood. These receptors originate from a girl aged 5-17 years with multiple sclerosis.

The J gene is TRBJ2-1, the V gene TRBV11-2, with 12 bases that match TRBD1. Trimming at V came to 3 bases and at J to 8 bases, leaving 8 bases not matched to a gene. Germline V gene data show CDR1 as SGHAT and CDR2 as FQNNGV. The CDR3 sequence is 16 residues long. The chain's CDR3 is CASSFFGTGGWDEQFF. The CDR3 region has the DNA TGTGCCAGCAGCTTTTTCGGGACAGGGGGCTGGGATGAGCAGTTCTTC.

The V and J genes are TRBV5-1 and TRBJ2-5, with 8 bases matching TRBD2. Trimming cost V 2 bases and J 3 bases; bases outside gene matches: 6. Germline V gives CDR1 SGHRS, CDR2 YFSETQ. The CDR3 is 15 amino acids. CDR3 sequence (DNA): TGCGCCAGCAGCTTAGGTAGCGGGATAAAAGAGACCCAGTACTTC. Translated, it gives CASSLGSGIKETQYF.

The V and J genes are TRBV5-1 and TRBJ1-2, with TRBD1 matching 7 bases. CDR1 is SGHRS and CDR2 is YFSETQ in the germline V gene. The CDR3 loop spans 15 amino acids. V shed 1 base and J 4 bases; nucleotides not matched to a gene: 7. CDR3 residues: CASSLHPDRSYGYTF. Here the CDR3 DNA reads TGCGCCAGCAGCTTGCATCCGGACAGGAGCTATGGCTACACCTTC.

This rearrangement joins TRBV5-1 to TRBJ2-7; perhaps D is TRBD1 or TRBD2 (6 bases each). CDR1 is SGHRS and CDR2 is YFSETQ in the germline V gene. The germline V and J ends were trimmed by 4 bases and 4 bases, with 18 bases remaining between them. The CDR3 totals 15 residues. DNA of the CDR3: TGCGCCAGCAGCCCCGGGGGCGGCCTCTTGTACGAGCAGTACTTC. This gives the protein CASSPGGGLLYEQYF.

This rearrangement joins TRBV9 to TRBJ2-5, with D perhaps matching TRBD2 (6 bases). Germline-derived CDR1 and CDR2 are SGDLS and YYNGEE. The V and J ends lost 4 bases and 5 bases respectively, with 12 bases between them. The CDR3 runs to 13 residues. The CDR3 coding sequence is TGTGCCAGCAGCTGGAGGGCCGACGAGACCCAGTACTTC. Translating it yields CASSWRADETQYF.

Many counts were recorded for this clonotype. J is TRBJ2-1 and V is TRBV7-3; D uncertain. The CDR3 has 13 residues. The V gene lost 6 bases and the J gene lost 0 bases, with 6 bases spanning the gap. In germline, CDR1 is SGHTA, CDR2 FQGTGA. The CDR3 sequence: CASSQSSYNEQFF. Written as DNA, the CDR3 is TGTGCCAGCAGTCAGAGCTCCTACAATGAGCAGTTCTTC.

V and J are TRBV11-2 and TRBJ2-1; 10 bases align to TRBD2. V shed 3 bases and J 5 bases; nucleotides not matched to a gene: 13. The CDR3 covers 18 residues. Germline V gives CDR1 SGHAT, CDR2 FQNNGV. The CDR3 reads CASSFRLAGAVVHNEQFF. CDR3 nucleotides: TGTGCCAGCAGCTTTCGGCTAGCGGGAGCTGTCGTCCACAATGAGCAGTTCTTC.

Note on this clonotype: In this CDR3 the conserved last residue, phenylalanine or tryptophan, is missing, so a read error is likely. The chain joins TRBV6-1 to TRBJ2-5, with 15 positions matching TRBD2. The V and J ends lost 6 bases and 4 bases, in that order; junction bases with no gene match: 15. The CDR3 loop spans 19 amino acids. Germline assignment: CDR1 MNHNS and CDR2 SASEGT. The CDR3 bases are TGTGCCAGCAGACCAGGACTAGCGGGAGGGCCGCGTTACGGAGAGACCCAGTACGTC. Its translation: CASRPGLAGGPRYGETQYV.

This clonotype was counted a few times. The CDR3 here is CASSSLGRANYGYTF. For the CDR3, the DNA is TGTGCCAGCAGTTCCCTCGGGAGGGCTAACTATGGCTACACCTTC. The chain recombines TRBV12-3 or TRBV12-4 with TRBJ1-2; D gene unclear. V dropped 4 bases and J dropped 0 bases, with 12 bases sitting between them. This CDR3 is 15 amino acids long.

This sequence joins TRBV7-8 and TRBJ2-6; maybe TRBD1 (5 bases). Germline assignment: CDR1 SGHVS and CDR2 FQNEAQ. The V end was cut by 5 bases, the J end by 0 bases, with 11 bases between. This CDR3 spans 16 amino acids. CDR3 DNA: TGTGCCAGCAGCCAAGACAGCCGCTCTGGGGCCAACGTCCTGACTTTC. The encoded protein is CASSQDSRSGANVLTF.

This chain uses TRBV12-3 or TRBV12-4 with TRBJ2-1; D not resolved. Trimming left V 6 bases short and J 8 bases short, with 14 bases between. The CDR3 runs 13 residues. CDR3 protein: CASRWSPVDEQFF. The DNA of the CDR3 is TGTGCCAGCAGATGGTCCCCGGTGGATGAGCAGTTCTTC.

This chain links TRBV7-9 with TRBJ2-1, with TRBD1 identical over 7 bases. CDR1 is SEHNR and CDR2 is FQNEAQ in the germline V gene (reference sequence). With V trimmed by 3 bases and J by 9 bases, 2 bases remained unmatched. This CDR3 has 12 residues. The CDR3 sequence is CASSFEGAEQFF. CDR3 coding DNA: TGTGCCAGCAGCTTTGAGGGGGCTGAGCAGTTCTTC.

The sample holds a few counts of this clonotype. J is TRBJ2-7 and V is TRBV6-1; D might be TRBD2 (7 bases). Trimming left V 8 bases short and J 2 bases short, with 13 bases between. Germline V gene data show CDR1 as MNHNS and CDR2 as SASEGT. This CDR3 is 13 amino acids long. DNA of the CDR3: TGTGCCAGCGAGAGAGGGGGGGCCTACGAGCAGTACTTC. Translated: CASERGGAYEQYF.

The CDR3 region is CASSQEGGRDVSYGYTF. In DNA, the CDR3 is TGTGCCAGCAGCCAAGAGGGGGGCAGGGACGTTTCTTATGGCTACACCTTC. J is TRBJ1-2 and V is TRBV4-2; tentative D call: TRBD1 (6 bases). Germline CDR1 is LGHNA and CDR2 is YNFKEQ. There are 17 residues in the CDR3. V was trimmed by 0 bases and J by 5 bases, leaving 19 bases between them.

The gene calls are TRBV12-3 or TRBV12-4 and TRBJ1-2, with 10 bases identical to TRBD1. This CDR3 region has 14 residues. The V and J ends lost 6 bases and 5 bases, in that order; junction bases with no gene match: 6. CDR3 bases: TGTGCCAGCAGGCTAGGGACAGGGGAATATGGCTACACCTTC. Its translation is CASRLGTGEYGYTF.

The chain has TRBV20-1 and TRBJ2-2; unclear D gene. The CDR3 runs to 15 residues. Germline V gene lookup returns CDR1 DFQATT and CDR2 SNEGSKA (reference sequence). Trimming stripped 6 bases from V and 7 bases from J, with 21 bases between. The CDR3 DNA follows: TGCAGTGCCAGGCTCGAAACACCTTTCGGCGGGGAGCTGTTTTTT. As protein: CSARLETPFGGELFF.

The rearrangement joins TRBV11-2 to TRBJ2-7, with 8 bases that match TRBD2. V dropped 1 base and J dropped 4; count of bases not matched to a gene: 6. The CDR3 is 15 amino acids. Germline V gene data show CDR1 as SGHAT and CDR2 as FQNNGV. The CDR3 DNA sequence: TGTGCCAGCAGCTTAGCCGGGAGGGCCCTTTACGAGCAGTACTTC. Its translation is CASSLAGRALYEQYF.

The V call is TRBV5-5, the J call TRBJ2-2; 10 positions agree with TRBD1. CDR1 and CDR2 from the germline V gene are SGHKS and YYEKEE (reference sequence). After removal of 4 bases from V and 1 base from J, the junction contained 4 bases not matched to a gene. CDR3 length equals 16 residues. The CDR3 sequence: CASSPTGGLNTGELFF. CDR3 DNA: TGTGCCAGCAGCCCGACAGGGGGCTTGAACACCGGGGAGCTGTTTTTT.